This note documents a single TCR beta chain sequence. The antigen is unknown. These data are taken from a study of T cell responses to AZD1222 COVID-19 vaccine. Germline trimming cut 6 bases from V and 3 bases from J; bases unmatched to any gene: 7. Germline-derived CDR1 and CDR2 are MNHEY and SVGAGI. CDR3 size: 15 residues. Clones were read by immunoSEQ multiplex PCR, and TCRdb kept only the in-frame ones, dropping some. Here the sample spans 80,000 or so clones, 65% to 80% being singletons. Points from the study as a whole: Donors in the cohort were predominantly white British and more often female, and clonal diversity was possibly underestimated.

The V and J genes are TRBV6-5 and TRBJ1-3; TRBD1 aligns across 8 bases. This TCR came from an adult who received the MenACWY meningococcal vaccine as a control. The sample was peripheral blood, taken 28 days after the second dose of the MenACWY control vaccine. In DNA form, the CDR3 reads TGTGCCAGCAGCCTAGACAGGGGTTTTGGAAACACCATATATTTT. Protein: CASSLDRGFGNTIYF.